These 31 T cell receptor beta chains share one sample of origin, sequenced in a study of blood T cell repertoires in COVID-19. Profiling relied on immunoSEQ multiplex PCR, and the TCRdb table lists in-frame clones only, not all of them. The sample records roughly 370,000 clones, around nine tenths being singletons. Sequencing was done on a sample of PBMCs or T cells enriched from blood (not recorded which). Receptors originate from a woman aged 45-65 years who had recovered from COVID-19.

The chain employs TRBV10-3 and TRBJ1-5; perhaps TRBD1 as D (5 bases). Trimming removed 10 bases at V and 0 bases at J, with 16 bases between. Germline-derived CDR1 and CDR2 are ENHRY and SYGVKD. This CDR3 is built from 15 residues. In DNA form, the CDR3 reads TGTGCCACCCAGGGAGGAGGCTATAGCAATCAGCCCCAGCATTTT. This codes for CATQGGGYSNQPQHF.

This chain connects TRBV15 to TRBJ2-7; 7 positions agree with TRBD1. Germline V gene lookup returns CDR1 LNHNV and CDR2 YYDKDF (reference sequence). This CDR3 is built from 15 residues. After removal of 2 bases from V and 6 bases from J, the junction contained 10 bases not matched to a gene. CDR3 residues: CATSRFGHRGGEQYF. The CDR3 DNA reads TGTGCCACCAGCAGATTTGGTCACAGGGGTGGCGAGCAGTACTTC.

This rearrangement joins TRBV6-1 to TRBJ2-1, with D perhaps TRBD2 (7 bases). The CDR3 contains 16 residues. Looked up from germline, CDR1 is MNHNS and CDR2 is SASEGT. The ends were cut back, 1 base at V and 1 base at J, with 11 bases in the middle. The DNA for the CDR3 is TGTGCCAGCAGTGAAGTCGGGGGGCCTTCCTACAATGAGCAGTTCTTC. Translated: CASSEVGGPSYNEQFF.

V gene TRBV11-2 combines with J gene TRBJ2-7, with D tentatively TRBD1 (7 bases). Germline V gives CDR1 SGHAT, CDR2 FQNNGV. The length of the CDR3 is 14 residues. V was cut by 4 bases and J by 0 bases, with 10 bases left in between. Written as DNA, the CDR3 is TGTGCCAGCAGCTCAGGGGGGAACTCCTACGAGCAGTACTTC. Translated: CASSSGGNSYEQYF.

V usage is TRBV2 and J usage is TRBJ1-2; D remains unclear. Germline-derived CDR1 and CDR2 are SNHLY and FYNNEI. V dropped 4 bases and J dropped 8 bases, with 14 bases sitting between them. CDR3 size: 13 residues. DNA of the CDR3: TGTGCCAGCAGTGTCGTGGAGTTCGCCGGCTACACCTTC. Its protein product is CASSVVEFAGYTF.

This clone was counted between two and nine times. The chain recombines TRBV9 with TRBJ1-6; 7 bases map to TRBD1. The CDR3 contains 14 residues. V lost 0 bases and J lost 10; bases outside the gene matches: 4. Germline loops: CDR1 SGDLS, CDR2 YYNGEE. CDR3 DNA: TGTGCCAGCAGCGTAGAACAGGGGCGATCACCCCTCCACTTT. Its translation is CASSVEQGRSPLHF.

This chain joins TRBV29-1 and TRBJ1-4; the D is unclear. This CDR3 has 13 residues. The germline V and J ends were trimmed by 2 bases and 5 bases, with 9 bases remaining between them. The V gene's germline CDR1 is SQVTM and CDR2 ANQGSEA. CDR3 coding DNA: TGCAGCGTTGAATGGGCAAGGAATGAAAAACTGTTTTTT. Translated, it gives CSVEWARNEKLFF.

The rearrangement uses TRBV6-7 and TRBJ1-6, with a tentative D call TRBD1 (6 bases). TRBV6-7 is an open reading frame whose function is uncertain. Trimming cost V 4 bases and J 6 bases, with 19 bases left between them. The CDR3 has 17 residues. CDR3 loop: CASSCPSQGFPNSPLHF. The CDR3 DNA reads TGTGCCAGCAGTTGTCCTTCCCAGGGGTTTCCTAATTCACCCCTCCACTTT.

CDR3 amino acids: CASSERGYTDTQYF. CDR3 nucleotide sequence: TGTGCCAGCAGTGAACGGGGGTACACAGATACGCAGTATTTT. The chain couples TRBV2 to TRBJ2-3; possibly TRBD2 for D (6 bases). Germline V gene lookup returns CDR1 SNHLY and CDR2 FYNNEI. V was shortened by 2 bases and J by 2 bases, with 8 bases between the two germline ends. This CDR3 has 14 amino acids. Full variable domain (outside the CDR3, taken from reference TRBV2 and TRBJ2-3): EPEVTQTPSHQVTQMGQEVILRCVPISNHLYFYWYRQILGQKVEFLVSFYNNEISEKSEIFDDQFSVERPDGSNFTLKIRSTKLEDSAMYFCASSERGYTDTQYFGPGTRLTVL.

V usage is TRBV7-6 and J usage is TRBJ2-5; 9 nucleotides align to TRBD2. Unmatched junction bases numbered 11, after V lost 5 bases and J lost 1 base. Germline V gives CDR1 SGHVS, CDR2 FNYEAQ. CDR3 length: 17 residues. The CDR3 bases are TGTGCCAGCAGCCGGCCCGGTAGAGCGGGGGGCCAAGAGACCCAGTACTTC. Its protein product is CASSRPGRAGGQETQYF.

The gene calls are TRBV3-1 (or the pseudogene TRBV3-2) and TRBJ1-2; the D gene is possibly TRBD1 (6 bases). The CDR3 has 15 residues. V lost 8 bases, J lost 3 bases, and 19 bases lay in between. Germline V gene data show CDR1 as LGHDT and CDR2 as YNNKEL (reference sequence). CDR3 DNA: TGTGCCAGCGGTCCAGGGGACCGTTTTGACTATGGCTACACCTTC. Encoded protein: CASGPGDRFDYGYTF.

The CDR3, as DNA: TGTGCCAGCAGCCAAGGTCGTTCCGCGGCCAAAATATATTTT. Translating it yields CASSQGRSAAKIYF. The chain combines TRBV3-1 (or the pseudogene TRBV3-2) with TRBJ1-3; D unclear. The CDR3 spans 14 residues. The V end lost 1 base, the J end lost 13 bases, and 17 bases lay between the germline ends. Germline CDR1 reads LGHDT; CDR2 reads YNNKEL (reference sequence).

The rearrangement uses TRBV19 and TRBJ2-1, with 12 bases lining up with TRBD1. J lost 0 bases, V lost 5 bases, and 5 bases had no gene match. CDR1 is LNHDA and CDR2 is SQIVND in the germline V gene (reference sequence). The CDR3 has 17 residues. In DNA form, the CDR3 reads TGTGCCAGTAGTTGGGGGACAGGGGGCGACTCCTACAATGAGCAGTTCTTC. It is translated as CASSWGTGGDSYNEQFF.

The CDR3 region has the DNA TGCGCCAGCAGACTAGGGACAGGACTTTACAATGAGCAGTTCTTC. Translation: CASRLGTGLYNEQFF. The chain links TRBV4-1 to TRBJ2-1; TRBD1 matches at 8 bases. Germline values: CDR1 MGHRA, CDR2 YSYEKL. This CDR3 is built from 15 residues. Germline trimming cut 6 bases from V and 4 bases from J; bases unmatched to any gene: 8.

The chain combines TRBV27 with TRBJ2-1, with TRBD2 matching 13 bases. Germline CDR1 reads MNHEY; CDR2 reads SMNVEV (reference sequence). The ends lost 5 bases at V and 8 bases at J; junction bases unmatched: 12. The length of the CDR3 is 17 residues. CDR3 sequence: CASSLLAGGPKGYEQFF. The CDR3 DNA sequence: TGTGCCAGCAGTCTACTAGCGGGGGGGCCTAAAGGCTATGAGCAGTTCTTC.

The V gene is TRBV28, the J gene TRBJ2-1; D not certain. V was trimmed by 6 bases and J by 5 bases, leaving 23 bases between them. Per the germline V gene, CDR1 is MDHEN and CDR2 is SYDVKM. This CDR3 spans 17 amino acids. The CDR3 region is CASSPVLPKALDNEQFF. In DNA, the CDR3 is TGTGCCAGCAGCCCGGTCCTACCCAAAGCCCTCGACAATGAGCAGTTCTTC.

V usage is TRBV3-1 (or the pseudogene TRBV3-2) and J usage is TRBJ1-4; D remains ambiguous. Trimming removed 4 bases at V and 0 bases at J, with 12 bases between. In germline, CDR1 is LGHDT, CDR2 YNNKEL (reference sequence). The CDR3 runs to 16 residues. The CDR3: CASSPTSVATNEKLFF. Written as DNA, the CDR3 is TGTGCCAGCAGCCCCACGTCGGTTGCAACTAATGAAAAACTGTTTTTT.

The chain couples TRBV7-2 to TRBJ2-5; 7 nucleotides agree with TRBD2. After removal of 2 bases from V and 9 bases from J, the junction contained 24 bases not matched to a gene. CDR1 is SGHTA, CDR2 FQGNSA, per germline. The CDR3 is 19 residues long. The DNA for the CDR3 is TGTGCCAGCAGCTTAAAAGTCAGTGAGCGGGGATTACTCAAGAGGTCCCAGTACTTC. It encodes CASSLKVSERGLLKRSQYF. Based on the CDR3 plus reference TRBV7-2 and TRBJ2-5, the full variable domain is GAGVSQSPSNKVTEKGKDVELRCDPISGHTALYWYRQSLGQGLEFLIYFQGNSAPDKSGLPSDRFSAERTGGSVSTLTIQRTQQEDSAVYLCASSLKVSERGLLKRSQYFGPGTRLLVL.

The chain couples TRBV7-3 to TRBJ2-3; D perhaps matches TRBD2 (5 bases). V was clipped by 2 bases and J by 6 bases, with 15 bases between them. The CDR3 consists of 15 residues. The germline CDR1 and CDR2 sequences are SGHTA and FQGTGA. The CDR3 is CASSLQASWSDTQYF. In DNA form, the CDR3 reads TGTGCCAGCAGCTTACAGGCTAGCTGGTCTGATACGCAGTATTTT. The variable domain in full, with the rest retrieved from reference TRBV7-3 and TRBJ2-3, is GAGVSQTPSNKVTEKGKYVELRCDPISGHTALYWYRQSLGQGPEFLIYFQGTGAADDSGLPNDRFFAVRPEGSVSTLKIQRTERGDSAVYLCASSLQASWSDTQYFGPGTRLTVL.

The chain joins TRBV7-6 to TRBJ2-1; D remains unclear. CDR3 length: 15 residues. Germline CDR1 and CDR2: SGHVS and FNYEAQ. V lost 5 bases to trimming and J lost 2 bases, with 13 bases between them. For the CDR3, the DNA is TGTGCCAGCAGCCCAGCTCGGCGGACCTACAATGAGCAGTTCTTC. Translated: CASSPARRTYNEQFF. Variable domain in full (rest from reference TRBV7-6 and TRBJ2-1): GAGVSQSPRYKVTKRGQDVALRCDPISGHVSLYWYRQALGQGPEFLTYFNYEAQQDKSGLPNDRFSAERPEGSISTLTIQRTEQRDSAMYRCASSPARRTYNEQFFGPGTRLTVL.

This chain links TRBV7-9 with TRBJ1-3; D is ambiguous. This CDR3 is 14 amino acids long. The germline CDR1 and CDR2 sequences are SEHNR and FQNEAQ (reference sequence). V dropped 1 base and J dropped 4 bases, with 8 bases sitting between them. CDR3 DNA: TGTGCCAGCAGCTTAGATCCAGTAGGAAACACCATATATTTT. Amino acid sequence: CASSLDPVGNTIYF. Complete variable domain (other parts from reference TRBV7-9 and TRBJ1-3): DTGVSQNPRHKITKRGQNVTFRCDPISEHNRLYWYRQTLGQGPEFLTYFQNEAQLEKSRLLSDRFSAERPKGSFSTLEIQRTEQGDSAMYLCASSLDPVGNTIYFGEGSWLTVV.

The J gene is TRBJ1-2, the V gene TRBV30; 7 nucleotides agree with TRBD1. Per the germline V gene, CDR1 is GTSNPN and CDR2 is SVGIG (reference sequence). Germline trimming cut 2 bases from V and 3 bases from J; bases unmatched to any gene: 3. The CDR3 covers 13 residues. CDR3 DNA: TGTGCCTGGAGTCCCACAGGGGACTATGGCTACACCTTC. Protein sequence: CAWSPTGDYGYTF.

This chain uses TRBV2 with TRBJ1-2, with 8 bases matching TRBD1. V gave up 4 bases and J gave up 5 bases; unmatched junction bases: 9. This CDR3 region has 15 residues. Germline-derived CDR1 and CDR2 are SNHLY and FYNNEI. The CDR3 coding sequence is TGTGCCAGCAGTGCGGAAACAGGGGGGGCTTATGGCTACACCTTC. Its translation: CASSAETGGAYGYTF.

V gene TRBV7-2 combines with J gene TRBJ1-2; TRBD1 might be the D (6 bases). The CDR3 is 13 residues long. Germline V CDR1 and CDR2: SGHTA, FQGNSA. V dropped 5 bases and J dropped 3 bases, with 10 bases sitting between them. CDR3 residues: CASSGQIHYGYTF. The CDR3 coding sequence is TGTGCCAGCAGCGGACAGATACACTATGGCTACACCTTC.

The chain combines TRBV4-3 with TRBJ1-1; D might be TRBD1 (5 bases). V was cut by 4 bases and J by 5 bases, with 11 bases left in between. The CDR3 is 13 amino acids. The germline gives CDR1 LGHNA, CDR2 YSLEER. The CDR3 is CASSRTQGTEAFF. The CDR3 bases are TGCGCCAGCAGCCGGACGCAGGGAACTGAAGCTTTCTTT.

Worth noting for this clone: Its ends do not fully match the called genes, so a read error is possible. This chain joins TRBV7-7 and TRBJ2-5; 7 positions match TRBD2. CDR1 is SSHAT, CDR2 FNYEAQ, per germline (reference sequence). There are 14 residues in the CDR3. The CDR3 DNA reads as TGTGCTAGCAGCCTTTATCTAGCGGAAGAGACCCAGTACTTC. As protein: CASSLYLAEETQYF.

This sequence joins TRBV29-1 and TRBJ1-2; a possible D gene is TRBD1 (5 bases). The CDR3 runs to 16 residues. Germline CDR1 and CDR2: SQVTM and ANQGSEA. The V gene lost 7 bases and the J gene lost 7 bases, with 28 bases spanning the gap. The CDR3 here is CSGSNAAGTAGRGYTF. The CDR3 nucleotides read TGCAGCGGGAGCAATGCGGCAGGGACGGCGGGACGTGGCTACACCTTC.

For this clone: A clone one base away is much larger, so this may be a read error. The J gene is TRBJ1-2, the V gene TRBV5-6, with a weak D call TRBD1 (6 bases). Trimming took off 5 bases at V and 6 bases at J, with 11 bases between the two ends. This CDR3 spans 12 amino acids. Looked up from germline, CDR1 is SGHDT and CDR2 is YYEEEE. The CDR3 nucleotides read TGTGCCAGCAGTTTTGCAGGGGATGGCTACACCTTC. As protein: CASSFAGDGYTF.

The V and J genes are TRBV2 and TRBJ1-2; 10 positions agree with TRBD1. V lost 6 bases and J lost 2; bases outside the gene matches: 6. The CDR3 is 15 amino acids. Germline V gives CDR1 SNHLY, CDR2 FYNNEI. CDR3 sequence (DNA): TGTGCCAGCAGCATCGGACAGGGGGGCAACTATGGCTACACCTTC. It codes for CASSIGQGGNYGYTF.

This rearrangement joins TRBV29-1 to TRBJ2-5; tentative D call: TRBD1 (6 bases). This CDR3 region has 14 residues. V gave up 7 bases and J gave up 2 bases, with 17 bases separating them. Germline values: CDR1 SQVTM, CDR2 ANQGSEA. The CDR3 coding sequence is TGCAGCGCAAGAACAGGGACAAAGCAAGAGACCCAGTACTTC. Protein sequence: CSARTGTKQETQYF.

This clone was recorded only once. V and J are TRBV3-1 (or the pseudogene TRBV3-2) and TRBJ2-3; 8 bases align to TRBD2. Germline lookup yields CDR1 LGHDT and CDR2 YNNKEL (reference sequence). V was clipped by 1 base and J by 3 bases; unmatched bases: 12. This CDR3 has 18 amino acids. In DNA, the CDR3 is TGTGCCAGCAGCCAAGGTTGGGCGGGGGGCTTTCAAACAGATACGCAGTATTTT. Amino acid sequence: CASSQGWAGGFQTDTQYF.